The 17 T cell receptor beta chains reported below all come from one sample, sequenced in a study of T cells in Graves' hyperthyroidism and ophthalmopathy. RNA transcripts gave rise to amplified TCR beta CDR3 regions. First-round RT-PCR targeting the TCR CDR3 was performed with the HTBI primer set. TCRdb recomputed calls from the multiplex PCR reads with MiXCR, one row per CDR3 protein. Of 360,000 or so distinct CDR3 sequences listed, 15% to 20% are singletons. Sequencing was carried out using blood. These receptor sequences come from a woman in her thirties or forties with Graves' ophthalmopathy.

This clonotype was counted a single time. The chain joins TRBV12-3 or TRBV12-4 to TRBJ2-5; 7 bases map to TRBD1. The CDR3 is made up of 15 amino acids. Trimming cost V 3 bases and J 2 bases; bases outside gene matches: 6. CDR3 amino acids: CASSFSGTEQETQYF. The CDR3 DNA reads TGTGCCAGCAGTTTTAGTGGGACAGAACAAGAGACCCAGTACTTC.

Many counts were recorded for this clonotype. The rearrangement links TRBV9 to TRBJ2-7; D not resolved. CDR1 and CDR2 from the germline V gene are SGDLS and YYNGEE. CDR3 length: 15 residues. V dropped 0 bases and J dropped 0 bases, with 10 bases sitting between them. CDR3 region: CASSVGVGSSYEQYF. CDR3 bases: TGTGCCAGCAGCGTAGGGGTCGGGTCCTCCTACGAGCAGTACTTC.

This clonotype has ten or more counts. The CDR3 is CASSQRQTFYEQYF. CDR3 DNA: TGTGCCAGCAGCCAACGGCAGACTTTCTACGAGCAGTACTTC. The V call is TRBV3-1, the J call TRBJ2-7; no clear D. V was pared by 2 bases and J by 3 bases, with 11 bases between. Germline CDR1 is LGHDT and CDR2 is YNNKEL (reference sequence). The CDR3 runs 14 residues.

This clonotype was recorded many times. V gene TRBV7-9 combines with J gene TRBJ1-5, with D uncertain. Between the trimmed V and J ends, which lost 5 bases and 9 bases, there was a span of 20 bases. The CDR3 is 15 amino acids. Germline lookup yields CDR1 SEHNR and CDR2 FQNEAQ (reference sequence). This CDR3 reads CASSGPGRRNGPQHF. Written as DNA, the CDR3 is TGTGCCAGCAGCGGCCCCGGACGGCGAAATGGGCCCCAGCATTTT.

This clonotype was recorded at least ten times. This chain's CDR3 is CAWSRNTEAFF. DNA for the CDR3: TGTGCCTGGTCGAGGAACACTGAAGCTTTCTTT. This chain joins TRBV30 and TRBJ1-1; no reliable D call. This CDR3 has 11 amino acids. The ends were cut back, 5 bases at V and 1 base at J, with 5 bases in the middle. Germline CDR1 is GTSNPN and CDR2 is SVGIG (reference sequence). The variable domain in full, completed from reference TRBV30 and TRBJ1-1, reads SQTIHQWPATLVQPVGSPLSLECTVEGTSNPNLYWYRQAAGRGLQLLFYSVGIGQISSEVPQNLSASRPQDRQFILSSKKLLLSDSGFYLCAWSRNTEAFFGQGTRLTVV.

The sample holds many counts of this clonotype. This CDR3 is CASSPRGGRDRGYYEQYF. CDR3 DNA: TGTGCCAGCAGCCCACGCGGCGGCCGGGACAGGGGGTATTACGAGCAGTACTTC. The J gene is TRBJ2-7, the V gene TRBV11-2, with 11 bases identical to TRBD1. Germline CDR1 SGHAT, CDR2 FQNNGV. Germline trimming cut 5 bases from V and 4 bases from J; bases unmatched to any gene: 16. The CDR3 spans 18 residues.

This clonotype was counted ten times or more. The J gene is TRBJ2-5, the V gene TRBV29-1; D is uncertain. The CDR3 sequence is 10 residues long. The V and J ends lost 4 bases and 5 bases respectively, with 5 bases between them. CDR1 and CDR2 from the germline V gene are SQVTM and ANQGSEA. CDR3: CSVVGETQYF. The CDR3 region has the DNA TGCAGCGTTGTTGGGGAGACCCAGTACTTC.

This sequence joins TRBV6-1 and TRBJ2-2; D possibly matches TRBD1 or TRBD2 (6 bases each). Trimming removed 3 bases at V and 6 bases at J, with 11 bases between. This CDR3 region has 14 residues. In germline, CDR1 is MNHNS, CDR2 SASEGT. The CDR3 DNA reads TGTGCCAGCAGTGACGGACGGGGGCCCGGGGAGCTGTTTTTT. Its translation is CASSDGRGPGELFF.

The gene calls are TRBV20-1 and TRBJ2-7, with 9 bases lining up with TRBD2. The germline V gene encodes CDR1 DFQATT and CDR2 SNEGSKA (reference sequence). The J segment lost 3 bases and the V segment lost 8 bases, leaving 5 bases of the junction unmatched. The CDR3 is 12 amino acids. CDR3 amino acids: CSSSGRFYEQYF. The CDR3 region has the DNA TGCAGTTCGAGCGGGAGGTTCTACGAGCAGTACTTC.

Concerning this clonotype itself: A read error may explain this, as a much larger clone is one base away. The CDR3 end shows no conserved phenylalanine or tryptophan, and so a read error is likely. V gene TRBV19 combines with J gene TRBJ2-2, with 7 bases matching TRBD2. This CDR3 spans 16 amino acids. CDR1 and CDR2 from the germline V gene are LNHDA and SQIVND (reference sequence). Trimming cost V 6 bases and J 8 bases; bases outside gene matches: 15. This CDR3 is CASRADMTSRSGELFV. In DNA form, the CDR3 reads TGTGCCAGTAGGGCGGATATGACTAGCCGGTCGGGGGAGCTGTTTGTT.

The table lists this clonotype with many counts. The genes are TRBV6-5 and TRBJ2-2; no clear D gene. Trimming took off 5 bases at V and 3 bases at J, with 7 bases between the two ends. This CDR3 comprises 13 residues. The germline V gene has CDR1 MNHEY and CDR2 SVGAGI. The CDR3 protein is CASSILDTGELFF. The DNA of the CDR3 is TGTGCCAGCAGTATCCTAGACACCGGGGAGCTGTTTTTT.

This clonotype was seen ten or more times. The V call is TRBV2, the J call TRBJ2-7; 7 positions match TRBD1. In germline, CDR1 is SNHLY, CDR2 FYNNEI. This CDR3 is 15 amino acids long. V dropped 2 bases and J dropped 1; count of bases not matched to a gene: 5. The CDR3 DNA is TGTGCCAGCAGTGAAATCCCGACAGGGTCCTACGAGCAGTACTTC. It is translated as CASSEIPTGSYEQYF.

This clonotype was counted at least ten times. The chain uses TRBV6-4 and TRBJ2-2, with D possibly matching TRBD1 (6 bases). CDR3 length: 14 residues. Germline V gives CDR1 MRHNA, CDR2 SNTAGT. V was pared by 7 bases and J by 0 bases, with 9 bases between. This CDR3 reads CASTGTPNTGELFF. CDR3 sequence (DNA): TGTGCCAGCACGGGGACACCGAACACCGGGGAGCTGTTTTTT.

This clonotype was counted a few times. The V and J genes are TRBV7-6 and TRBJ2-7; TRBD1 aligns across 8 bases. Per the germline V gene, CDR1 is SGHVS and CDR2 is FNYEAQ. The CDR3 contains 14 residues. V shed 1 base, J shed 5 bases, and the junction held 4 bases outside the gene matches. The CDR3 nucleotides are TGTGCCAGCAGCTTAGGGACAGGGTACGACGAGCAGTACTTC. This encodes CASSLGTGYDEQYF.

This clonotype was counted many times. The chain combines TRBV6-1 with TRBJ2-2, with 10 bases that match TRBD1. J lost 4 bases, V lost 7 bases, and 3 bases had no gene match. Germline CDR1 is MNHNS and CDR2 is SASEGT. The CDR3 length is 14 residues. Here the CDR3 reads CASMWTGGTGELFF. CDR3 nucleotide sequence: TGTGCCAGCATGTGGACAGGGGGCACCGGGGAGCTGTTTTTT.

This clonotype was recorded many times. This chain joins TRBV13 and TRBJ2-7; 7 bases align to TRBD2. With V trimmed by 5 bases and J by 0 bases, 7 bases remained unmatched. Germline CDR1 and CDR2: PRHDT and FYEKMQ (reference sequence). The CDR3 sequence is 15 residues long. CDR3 DNA sequence: TGTGCCAGCAGCCCGAAAGCGGGAAGCTCCTACGAGCAGTACTTC. This encodes CASSPKAGSSYEQYF.

Many counts were recorded for this clonotype. The chain has TRBV12-3 or TRBV12-4 and TRBJ2-5; no clear D gene. This CDR3 spans 15 amino acids. V was pared by 3 bases and J by 5 bases, with 16 bases between. CDR3 DNA sequence: TGTGCCAGCAGTTTTCGGCTGAAGGGAAGGGAGACCCAGTACTTC. The encoded protein is CASSFRLKGRETQYF.